What follows describes a single T cell receptor (beta chain). The sample comes from a study of blood T cell repertoires in COVID-19. Study as a whole: Acute and convalescent COVID-19 samples came from the United States, Italy and Spain. Nucleic acid was either cDNA or gDNA, and it came from T cells, B-cell-depleted T cells, or PBMCs.

The protocol was immunoSEQ multiplex PCR, while the TCRdb copy is restricted to in-frame clones and leaves out a portion. The sample records tens of thousands of clones, around nine tenths being singletons. V was trimmed by 4 bases and J by 0 bases, leaving 6 bases between them. The CDR3 consists of 14 residues. CDR1 is SGHTA, CDR2 FQGNSA, per germline. Sequenced: peripheral blood. The clonotype comes from a man between 60 and 70 years old with acute or convalescent COVID-19. The chain employs TRBV7-2 and TRBJ1-4; D gene ambiguous. CDR3 nucleotides: TGTGCCAGCAGCTCCCTATCAACTAATGAAAAACTGTTTTTT. Residues: CASSSLSTNEKLFF.